Listed here are 9 T cell receptor beta chains from one sample, sequenced in a study of identical twins. Via MiXCR, TCRdb re-called the 5' RACE reads, giving one row per CDR3 protein. The sample records approximately 500,000 distinct CDR3 sequences, roughly 15% being singletons. The data were also submitted as part of a second study, on yellow fever vaccine responses in identical twins.

Input material: CD4+ T cells sorted from blood. The source of these receptors is a young woman in good health.

At least ten counts were recorded for this clonotype. The chain has TRBV20-1 and TRBJ2-7; D may be TRBD2 (6 bases). The germline gives CDR1 DFQATT, CDR2 SNEGSKA (reference sequence). V gave up 1 base and J gave up 1 base, with 8 bases separating them. The CDR3 runs to 13 residues. CDR3 in amino acids: CSARAAGSYEQYV. The DNA of the CDR3 is TGCAGTGCTAGAGCGGCGGGGTCCTACGAGCAGTACGTC.

The V call is TRBV20-1, the J call TRBJ2-3; 8 positions agree with TRBD2. This CDR3 comprises 15 residues. Per germline, CDR1 DFQATT and CDR2 SNEGSKA (reference sequence). V gave up 2 bases and J gave up 5 bases; unmatched junction bases: 9. This CDR3 reads CSARLAGIVLDTQYF. CDR3 bases: TGCAGTGCTAGATTAGCGGGGATCGTGTTAGATACGCAGTATTTT.

The V gene is TRBV12-3 or TRBV12-4, the J gene TRBJ2-1; TRBD2 matches at 8 bases. The J segment lost 0 bases and the V segment lost 5 bases, leaving 9 bases of the junction unmatched. This CDR3 region has 17 residues. CDR3 nucleotides: TGTGCCAGCAGTGGGGGGAGCGGGAGTCCCTCCTACAATGAGCAGTTCTTC. Translating gives CASSGGSGSPSYNEQFF.

This clonotype was observed a few times. The V gene is TRBV6-4, the J gene TRBJ2-2, with 10 bases matching TRBD1. The ends lost 6 bases at V and 4 bases at J; junction bases unmatched: 14. The CDR3 covers 18 residues. Germline V gives CDR1 MRHNA, CDR2 SNTAGT. CDR3 protein: CASSLTGGPPEGTGELFF. The CDR3 nucleotides are TGTGCCAGCAGCTTGACAGGGGGCCCACCTGAGGGCACCGGGGAGCTGTTTTTT.

This chain links TRBV12-3 or TRBV12-4 with TRBJ2-7; 8 bases agree with TRBD2. The CDR3 sequence is 15 residues long. V lost 4 bases and J lost 4; bases outside the gene matches: 9. CDR3 amino acids: CASSSSGTSKYEQYF. CDR3 nucleotides: TGTGCCAGCAGTTCCTCCGGGACTAGTAAATACGAGCAGTACTTC.

This clonotype was picked up a small number of times. The rearrangement joins TRBV14 to TRBJ2-7; D gene uncertain. Germline V gene data show CDR1 as SGHDN and CDR2 as FVKESK. V lost 0 bases, J lost 6 bases, and 12 bases lay in between. This CDR3 is built from 14 residues. The CDR3 loop is CASSQERIVSEQYF. CDR3 sequence (DNA): TGTGCCAGCAGCCAAGAAAGGATCGTCAGCGAGCAGTACTTC. Full variable domain (rest looked up from reference TRBV14 and TRBJ2-7): EAGVTQFPSHSVIEKGQTVTLRCDPISGHDNLYWYRRVMGKEIKFLLHFVKESKQDESGMPNNRFLAERTGGTYSTLKVQPAELEDSGVYFCASSQERIVSEQYFGPGTRLTVT.

J is TRBJ2-1 and V is TRBV10-3, with 10 positions matching TRBD2. CDR3 length equals 16 residues. Germline V gene lookup returns CDR1 ENHRY and CDR2 SYGVKD. J lost 7 bases, V lost 4 bases, and 10 bases had no gene match. CDR3 coding DNA: TGTGCCATCAGTGGAAAGCTAGCGGGAGAGGCAAATGAGCAGTTCTTC. Amino acid sequence: CAISGKLAGEANEQFF.

The rearrangement joins TRBV12-3 or TRBV12-4 to TRBJ2-1, with 13 bases identical to TRBD2. Trimming removed 6 bases from V and 6 bases from J; junction bases left unmatched: 11. CDR3 length: 17 residues. CDR3 protein: CASSRLAGGGLGNEQFF. DNA for the CDR3: TGTGCCAGCAGCCGACTAGCGGGAGGCGGGTTAGGCAATGAGCAGTTCTTC.

V and J are TRBV5-1 and TRBJ2-5; 8 nucleotides align to TRBD2. V shed 4 bases and J 4 bases; nucleotides not matched to a gene: 6. The CDR3 is made up of 14 amino acids. The germline gives CDR1 SGHRS, CDR2 YFSETQ. The CDR3 here is CASSTGLGPETQYF. CDR3 in DNA: TGCGCCAGCAGCACGGGACTAGGCCCAGAGACCCAGTACTTC.